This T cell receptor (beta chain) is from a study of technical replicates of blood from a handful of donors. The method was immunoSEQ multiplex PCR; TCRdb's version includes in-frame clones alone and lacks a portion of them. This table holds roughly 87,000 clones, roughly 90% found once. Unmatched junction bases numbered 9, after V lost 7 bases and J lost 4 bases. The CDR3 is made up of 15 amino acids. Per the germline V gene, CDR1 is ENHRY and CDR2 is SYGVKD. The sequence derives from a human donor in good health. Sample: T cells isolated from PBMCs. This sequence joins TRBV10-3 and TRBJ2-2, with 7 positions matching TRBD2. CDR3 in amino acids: CAIKATSPITGELFF. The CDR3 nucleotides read TGTGCCATCAAGGCGACTAGCCCTATCACCGGGGAGCTGTTTTTT.